This T cell receptor (beta chain) derives from a study of T cells after yellow fever vaccination. Overall study findings and caveats: Abundant clonotypes from the bulk population could get into FACS-sorted repertoires as contaminants. Weaker in magnitude, the secondary response showed a faster peak on day 5 versus 15. Post-booster samples contained most primary-vaccination clones (more than 95% CD4, less than 90% CD8).

They built TCR cDNA with 5'RACE template switching, a step that put in a universal primer site and UMIs. TCRdb redid the calling of the 5' RACE reads with MiXCR, one entry per CDR3 protein. This table has almost 600,000 distinct CDR3 sequences, roughly 13% appearing once. The V gene's germline CDR1 is KGHDR and CDR2 SFDVKD. The length of the CDR3 is 16 residues. Deletions cut 1 base from V and 3 bases from J, with 14 bases between. This clonotype was counted between two and nine times. Its specificity is unknown. The sequence was collected from a man aged 30 to 45 who received the YFV17D yellow fever vaccine. The source was PBMCs, collected on the day of the yellow fever booster vaccination. This chain connects TRBV24-1 to TRBJ1-1; D remains unclear. CDR3 DNA: TGTGCCACCAGTGATTTAGGCCCGGCTGGGGACACTGAAGCTTTCTTT. It codes for CATSDLGPAGDTEAFF.